The present TCR beta chain was sequenced within a study of cytomegalovirus exposure and HLA in healthy donors. The PCR had 60 Vbeta and 13 Jbeta primers. Profiling relied on immunoSEQ multiplex PCR, and the TCRdb table lists in-frame clones only, not all of them. The sample includes 120,000 to 150,000 clones, roughly four fifths seen only once; the top ten take about 3.2%. Germline V CDR1 and CDR2: MNHEY, SMNVEV (reference sequence). Trimming removed 5 bases from V and 10 bases from J, with 18 bases in between. The CDR3 length is 15 residues. The receptor was isolated from a man aged 18-30 years in good health and CMV-seropositive. The chain couples TRBV27 to TRBJ1-6, with a tentative D call TRBD1 (5 bases). Sequencing was carried out using PBMCs. The CDR3 sequence is CASSVISAGGSPLHF. The CDR3 DNA reads TGTGCCAGCAGTGTCATCTCTGCTGGGGGGTCACCCCTCCACTTT.